This T cell receptor (beta chain) was sequenced for a study of beta chain features in type 1 diabetes. General observations from the study: Fewer insertions but more deletions were seen at VDJ junctions in type 1 diabetes patients. In all four CD4+ subsets, TCRB CDR3 length was significantly, moderately reduced in type 1 diabetes.

The germline CDR1 and CDR2 sequences are SGHVS and FQNEAQ. The ends were cut back, 4 bases at V and 1 base at J, with 13 bases in the middle. The CDR3 has 15 residues. For this clone: Its specificity is not known.

About 110 mL of blood, on average, came from one heparinised draw per donor. Via CD45RO/CCR7/CD25/CD127/CD95/CD27, cells of the CD4+ naive, central memory, regulatory and stem cell-like memory subsets were sorted. The entirety of the isolated RNA underwent reverse transcription, so expressed TCRB transcripts were sequenced. An average of about 3.5 million reads was obtained for naive, central memory and regulatory T cell samples. Assay: immunoSEQ multiplex PCR; the TCRdb copy retains only in-frame clones and omits some. The repertoire consists of approximately 170,000 clones, with roughly 60% occurring once and the leading ten covering approximately 0.089%.

This TCR was recovered from a young man with type 1 diabetes. Specimen: naive CD4+ T cells from blood. The V gene is TRBV7-8, the J gene TRBJ1-1; tentative D call: TRBD1 (6 bases). The CDR3: CASSSPRTENTEAFF. The CDR3 region has the DNA TGTGCCAGCAGCTCGCCCCGGACAGAGAACACTGAAGCTTTCTTT.